This T cell receptor (beta chain) comes out of a study of OX40 agonist ivuxolimab in advanced cancers. Sequencing used immunoSEQ multiplex PCR; TCRdb keeps in-frame clones, though not all of them. The sample records 40,000 to 45,000 clones, about 85% being singletons. Study-level points and caveats: CD4+ and CD8+ blood T cells expanded clonally by week 6 at 0.1 to 3.0 mg/kg. Low clonal expansion, among the lowest seen, marked partial responders at 0.1-3.0 mg/kg.

The junction had 7 bases not matched to a gene; V was cut back by 2 bases and J by 3 bases. Per germline, CDR1 MNHEY and CDR2 SVGAGI. The CDR3 extends over 15 amino acids. A word on this clone: The target antigen is unknown.

The specimen was CD4+ or CD8+ T cells sorted from blood, collected in a trial of the OX40 agonist ivuxolimab. The rearrangement uses TRBV6-5 and TRBJ2-7; 7 bases are a match to TRBD1. The TCR sequence derives from an adult with an advanced solid tumor such as melanoma, head and neck, liver or kidney cancer. This CDR3 is CASSYLTGADYEQYF. In DNA, the CDR3 is TGTGCCAGCAGTTACCTCACAGGGGCGGACTACGAGCAGTACTTC.